One sample yielded the 29 T cell receptor beta chains listed below, sequenced in a study of CD8 T cells in Susac syndrome (dated by TCRdb to about 2019). Library method: the immunoSEQ multiplex PCR assay. RNA was extracted using the RNeasy kit, and roughly 0.5 to 1 microgram was reverse transcribed with random hexamers. The public sequencing data were trimmed at Q25 with fastp and processed into clonotypes with MiXCR by TCRdb, which kept only in-frame beta chains. Each record represents a unique CDR3 protein, reported with the most common genes and DNA among its rows. Recorded for this sample are 130,000 or so distinct CDR3 sequences; approximately 95% of them occurred a single time. The biggest ten clones account for approximately 0.11% of the sample. Sequencing used CD4+ T cells from PBMCs. The source of these receptors is a human donor with multiple sclerosis.

The chain uses TRBV18 and TRBJ2-6, with D tentatively TRBD1 (5 bases). V gave up 0 bases and J gave up 2 bases, with 11 bases separating them. The CDR3 length is 17 residues. Germline loops: CDR1 KGHSH, CDR2 LQKENI. CDR3 coding DNA: TGTGCCAGCTCACCACCGCTCAGGGAAGCTGGGGCCAACGTCCTGACTTTC. This gives the protein CASSPPLREAGANVLTF.

The chain employs TRBV13 and TRBJ2-6; D not resolved. Trimming cost V 7 bases and J 0 bases, with 10 bases left between them. Germline assignment: CDR1 PRHDT and CDR2 FYEKMQ (reference sequence). The CDR3 runs 15 residues. CDR3 DNA: TGTGCCAGCATAAACACTGACTCTGGGGCCAACGTCCTGACTTTC. It specifies CASINTDSGANVLTF.

The chain employs TRBV6-1 and TRBJ2-1; D uncertain. Trimming took off 0 bases at V and 1 base at J, with 7 bases between the two ends. The CDR3 has 15 amino acids. Germline CDR1 and CDR2: MNHNS and SASEGT. The CDR3 nucleotides read TGTGCCAGCAGTGAAGCCGGACGGTCCTACAATGAGCAGTTCTTC. This codes for CASSEAGRSYNEQFF.

The chain employs TRBV27 and TRBJ1-1, with 11 bases aligning to TRBD1. Germline CDR1 reads MNHEY; CDR2 reads SMNVEV (reference sequence). Germline trimming cut 5 bases from V and 4 bases from J; bases unmatched to any gene: 3. The CDR3 has 14 residues. The CDR3 is CASSLGQGGTEAFF. CDR3 nucleotide sequence: TGTGCCAGCAGTCTGGGACAGGGGGGCACTGAAGCTTTCTTT.

The table lists this clonotype with a count of one. The chain is built from TRBV23-1 and TRBJ1-5; D is undetermined. Being an ORF, TRBV23-1 has a function that is uncertain. The CDR3 contains 14 residues. The germline V and J ends were trimmed by 1 base and 5 bases, with 9 bases remaining between them. The CDR3 protein is CASSQLLPHQPQHF. DNA of the CDR3: TGCGCCAGCAGTCAATTACTCCCGCATCAGCCCCAGCATTTT.

This chain connects TRBV5-1 to TRBJ2-1; D is ambiguous. This CDR3 is built from 16 residues. Trimming shortened V by 0 bases and J by 1 base, and 11 bases separated the two germline ends. CDR1 SGHRS and CDR2 YFSETQ come from the germline V gene. In DNA form, the CDR3 reads TGCGCCAGCAGCTTGGGGTCTGGAGCGTCCTACAATGAGCAGTTCTTC. The encoded protein is CASSLGSGASYNEQFF.

The chain combines TRBV7-2 with TRBJ2-7; D is unclear. CDR3 length: 16 residues. The V end was cut by 1 base, the J end by 3 bases, with 16 bases between. The germline V gene has CDR1 SGHTA and CDR2 FQGNSA. The CDR3 here is CASSLERGSTDYEQYF. The CDR3 nucleotides are TGTGCCAGCAGCTTAGAACGAGGTTCCACCGACTACGAGCAGTACTTC.

The rearrangement joins TRBV20-1 to TRBJ2-4, with D possibly TRBD2 on 5 matching bases. The germline CDR1 and CDR2 sequences are DFQATT and SNEGSKA (reference sequence). V shed 6 bases and J shed 0 bases, with 15 bases lying between them. The CDR3 totals 15 residues. CDR3 coding DNA: TGCAGTGCCCCTCCGGGAAAACTAGCCAAAAACATTCAGTACTTC. Translated, it gives CSAPPGKLAKNIQYF.

V usage is TRBV5-4 and J usage is TRBJ2-2; 7 nucleotides line up with TRBD1. J gave up 5 bases and V 4 bases, and 5 bases lay outside the gene matches. This CDR3 contains 14 residues. The germline CDR1 and CDR2 sequences are SGHNT and YYREEE (reference sequence). DNA for the CDR3: TGTGCCAGCAGCAAGGGACAGTCTACCGGGGAGCTGTTTTTT. Its protein product is CASSKGQSTGELFF.

This chain links TRBV9 with TRBJ1-5; a possible D gene is TRBD1 (5 bases). The CDR3 runs to 16 residues. Germline lookup yields CDR1 SGDLS and CDR2 YYNGEE. V lost 4 bases to trimming and J lost 5 bases, with 19 bases between them. CDR3 sequence (DNA): TGTGCCAGCAGCCTAGGGATCGGGGGTGGAGATCAGCCCCAGCATTTT. This encodes CASSLGIGGGDQPQHF. The variable domain in full, with the rest retrieved from reference TRBV9 and TRBJ1-5, is DSGVTQTPKHLITATGQRVTLRCSPRSGDLSVYWYQQSLDQGLQFLIQYYNGEERAKGNILERFSAQQFPDLHSELNLSSLELGDSALYFCASSLGIGGGDQPQHFGDGTRLSIL.

The chain couples TRBV29-1 to TRBJ1-1; 7 nucleotides match TRBD1. V gave up 3 bases and J gave up 4 bases; unmatched junction bases: 2. Germline V gene lookup returns CDR1 SQVTM and CDR2 ANQGSEA. This CDR3 region has 12 residues. The CDR3 here is CSVDRGVTEAFF. CDR3 DNA sequence: TGCAGCGTTGACAGGGGGGTCACTGAAGCTTTCTTT.

The chain has TRBV29-1 and TRBJ1-1, with no clear D. Per the germline V gene, CDR1 is SQVTM and CDR2 is ANQGSEA. The V gene lost 7 bases and the J gene lost 1 base, with 16 bases spanning the gap. The CDR3 contains 14 residues. CDR3 in amino acids: CSASPEHRNTEAFF. In DNA, the CDR3 is TGCAGCGCTAGCCCGGAGCACCGGAACACTGAAGCTTTCTTT.

The chain employs TRBV30 and TRBJ1-2; the D is unclear. The germline CDR1 and CDR2 sequences are GTSNPN and SVGIG (reference sequence). The V end lost 5 bases, the J end lost 6 bases, and 10 bases lay between the germline ends. The CDR3 sequence is 11 residues long. The CDR3 protein is CAWYPGNGYTF. The DNA of the CDR3 is TGTGCCTGGTACCCAGGAAATGGCTACACCTTC. Using reference TRBV30 and TRBJ1-2 for the parts outside the CDR3, the full variable domain is SQTIHQWPATLVQPVGSPLSLECTVEGTSNPNLYWYRQAAGRGLQLLFYSVGIGQISSEVPQNLSASRPQDRQFILSSKKLLLSDSGFYLCAWYPGNGYTFGSGTRLTVV.

This clonotype was seen once. The chain has TRBV13 and TRBJ2-5; D gene uncertain. The V gene lost 5 bases and the J gene lost 5 bases, with 12 bases spanning the gap. This CDR3 comprises 13 residues. The germline CDR1 and CDR2 sequences are PRHDT and FYEKMQ (reference sequence). The CDR3 DNA follows: TGTGCCAGCAGCCCCAGGAGTGGGGAGACCCAGTACTTC. It encodes CASSPRSGETQYF. Supplemented by reference TRBV13 and TRBJ2-5, the full variable domain reads AAGVIQSPRHLIKEKRETATLKCYPIPRHDTVYWYQQGPGQDPQFLISFYEKMQSDKGSIPDRFSAQQFSDYHSELNMSSLELGDSALYFCASSPRSGETQYFGPGTRLLVL.

The genes are TRBV25-1 and TRBJ1-1; D unclear. Germline V CDR1 and CDR2: MGHDK, SYGVNS. Trimming took off 7 bases at V and 2 bases at J, with 11 bases between the two ends. The CDR3 is 13 residues long. In DNA, the CDR3 is TGTGCCAGCATGGACGCGGGTAACACTGAAGCTTTCTTT. The encoded protein is CASMDAGNTEAFF.

This chain joins TRBV3-1 and TRBJ1-1; the D is unclear. CDR1 is LGHDT, CDR2 YNNKEL, per germline (reference sequence). The CDR3 runs 13 residues. The germline V and J ends were trimmed by 4 bases and 2 bases, with 8 bases remaining between them. CDR3 in DNA: TGTGCCAGCAGCCGGTACTCTAACACTGAAGCTTTCTTT. It translates to CASSRYSNTEAFF.

The V call is TRBV5-1, the J call TRBJ2-7, with TRBD2 matching over 8 bases. V dropped 6 bases and J dropped 6; count of bases not matched to a gene: 14. Germline V gene lookup returns CDR1 SGHRS and CDR2 YFSETQ. The CDR3 extends over 15 amino acids. The CDR3 loop is CASTPGGASWVEQYF. The CDR3 region has the DNA TGCGCCAGCACCCCCGGGGGGGCGTCTTGGGTCGAGCAGTACTTC.

This sequence joins TRBV12-3 or TRBV12-4 and TRBJ1-6, with 10 nucleotides matching TRBD1. This CDR3 contains 14 residues. Trimming cost V 4 bases and J 9 bases; bases outside gene matches: 3. CDR3 protein: CASSSGQGLSPLHF. The CDR3 coding sequence is TGTGCCAGCAGTTCGGGACAGGGGCTTTCACCCCTCCACTTT.

The V and J genes are TRBV15 and TRBJ1-3; tentatively, D is TRBD1 (5 bases). CDR1 is LNHNV, CDR2 YYDKDF, per germline (reference sequence). The V end was cut by 0 bases, the J end by 0 bases, with 12 bases between. This CDR3 region has 17 residues. CDR3 amino acids: CATSRDRGTLSGNTIYF. The DNA for the CDR3 is TGTGCCACCAGCAGAGATCGTGGGACCCTCTCTGGAAACACCATATATTTT.

The chain links TRBV29-1 to TRBJ2-7, with 9 nucleotides matching TRBD2. The germline V gene encodes CDR1 SQVTM and CDR2 ANQGSEA. The ends lost 6 bases at V and 4 bases at J; junction bases unmatched: 7. The CDR3 is made up of 13 amino acids. CDR3: CSVTAGGGYEQYF. The CDR3 DNA is TGCAGCGTAACCGCGGGAGGGGGGTACGAGCAGTACTTC.

The chain links TRBV5-4 to TRBJ2-3; maybe TRBD1 (5 bases). This CDR3 has 15 residues. V was clipped by 7 bases and J by 6 bases, with 21 bases between them. Germline assignment: CDR1 SGHNT and CDR2 YYREEE (reference sequence). The CDR3 region is CASQAKQVSVDTQYF. In DNA form, the CDR3 reads TGTGCCAGCCAGGCTAAACAGGTGTCCGTCGATACGCAGTATTTT.

This clonotype was picked up one time. At one end, the junction sequence differs from germline, possibly due to a read error. The gene calls are TRBV20-1 and TRBJ1-2; possibly TRBD1 for D (6 bases). The CDR3 runs 14 residues. From germline, CDR1 is DFQATT and CDR2 SNEGSKA (reference sequence). The CDR3 bases are TGCAGTGCTCGAGACAGGTCAGGAATCTATGGCTACACCTTC. Translated: CSARDRSGIYGYTF.

The CDR3 DNA reads TGTGCCAGCAGCTTACGGGGAGCGGTAAACATTCAGTACTTC. It codes for CASSLRGAVNIQYF. V is TRBV5-6 and J is TRBJ2-4; D is possibly TRBD2 (5 bases). CDR1 is SGHDT, CDR2 YYEEEE, per germline. V shed 2 bases and J shed 6 bases, with 12 bases lying between them. The CDR3 is made up of 14 amino acids. Complete variable domain (other parts from reference TRBV5-6 and TRBJ2-4): DAGVTQSPTHLIKTRGQQVTLRCSPKSGHDTVSWYQQALGQGPQFIFQYYEEEERQRGNFPDRFSGHQFPNYSSELNVNALLLGDSALYLCASSLRGAVNIQYFGAGTRLSVL.

The CDR3 spells CASRPPWTGDDTDTQYF. DNA for the CDR3: TGTGCCAGCAGACCGCCCTGGACAGGGGATGACACAGATACGCAGTATTTT. The V gene is TRBV12-3 or TRBV12-4, the J gene TRBJ2-3; TRBD1 matches 9 bases. The CDR3 is made up of 17 amino acids. Trimming took 6 bases from V and 2 from J; bases not matched to a gene: 12.

This clonotype has only one observation. The V gene is TRBV7-3, the J gene TRBJ2-2; D possibly uses TRBD1 or TRBD2 (6 bases each). CDR1 is SGHTA, CDR2 FQGTGA, per germline. V was pared by 3 bases and J by 9 bases, with 17 bases between. The CDR3 has 15 amino acids. The CDR3 DNA reads as TGTGCCAGCAGCTTCTCAAGGGGGGACTTTCGGGAGCTGTTTTTT. Protein sequence: CASSFSRGDFRELFF.

The chain combines TRBV3-1 with TRBJ2-3; the match to TRBD2 covers 13 bases. Trimming removed 5 bases from V and 6 bases from J; junction bases left unmatched: 5. This CDR3 spans 15 amino acids. Looked up from germline, CDR1 is LGHDT and CDR2 is YNNKEL (reference sequence). DNA for the CDR3: TGTGCCAGCAGCGGACTAGCGGGAGTTTTGGATACGCAGTATTTT. It specifies CASSGLAGVLDTQYF.

The chain has TRBV20-1 and TRBJ1-5; D gene unclear. Germline V gene lookup returns CDR1 DFQATT and CDR2 SNEGSKA (reference sequence). V lost 5 bases to trimming and J lost 4 bases, with 9 bases between them. There are 12 residues in the CDR3. In nucleotides, the CDR3 is TGCAGTGCTGGACGTGGGAATCAGCCCCAGCATTTT. Translation gives CSAGRGNQPQHF.

In this sample, this clonotype turned up a few times. The chain joins TRBV18 to TRBJ2-7; 7 positions match TRBD2. Trimming took 3 bases from V and 6 from J; bases not matched to a gene: 5. Germline lookup yields CDR1 KGHSH and CDR2 LQKENI. CDR3 length: 13 amino acids. This CDR3 is CASSPGLLGEQYF. The CDR3 nucleotides read TGTGCCAGCTCACCGGGACTACTTGGCGAGCAGTACTTC.

The chain uses TRBV7-9 and TRBJ2-1; 7 nucleotides match TRBD1. V lost 4 bases, J lost 9 bases, and 9 bases stayed unmatched. From germline, CDR1 is SEHNR and CDR2 FQNEAQ (reference sequence). CDR3 length: 14 amino acids. In nucleotides, the CDR3 is TGTGCCAGCAGCTCGTCAGGGGGTCGGGGTGAGCAGTTCTTC. It translates to CASSSSGGRGEQFF.